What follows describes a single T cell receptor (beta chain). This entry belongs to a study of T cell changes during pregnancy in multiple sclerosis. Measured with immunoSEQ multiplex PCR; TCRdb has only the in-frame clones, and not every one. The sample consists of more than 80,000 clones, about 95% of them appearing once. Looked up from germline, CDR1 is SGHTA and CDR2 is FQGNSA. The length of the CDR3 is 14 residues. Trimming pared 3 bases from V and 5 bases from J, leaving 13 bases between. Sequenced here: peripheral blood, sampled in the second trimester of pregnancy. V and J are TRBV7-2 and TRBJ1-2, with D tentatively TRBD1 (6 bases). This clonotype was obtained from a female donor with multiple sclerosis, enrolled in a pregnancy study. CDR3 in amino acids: CASSFSDSEYGYTF. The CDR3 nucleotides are TGTGCCAGCAGCTTCTCGGACAGCGAGTATGGCTACACCTTC.